This T cell receptor beta chain was observed in a study of OX40 agonist ivuxolimab in advanced cancers. Germline CDR1 is MNHEY and CDR2 is SVGAGI. This CDR3 has 15 amino acids. V lost 7 bases, J lost 3 bases, and 18 bases lay in between. TCRdb's copy holds only in-frame clones and misses some; the assay was immunoSEQ multiplex PCR. The sample includes some 38,000 clones, roughly nine tenths of them seen just once. The material was CD4+ or CD8+ T cells sorted from blood, obtained in a trial of the OX40 agonist ivuxolimab. The chain recombines TRBV6-5 with TRBJ1-1, with a tentative D call TRBD1 (5 bases). The sequence derives from an adult with an advanced solid tumor such as melanoma, head and neck, liver or kidney cancer. Here the CDR3 DNA reads TGTGCCAGCATCCCCCTTGATGGGGGAGACACTGAAGCTTTCTTT. Amino acids: CASIPLDGGDTEAFF.